The clone carrying this T cell receptor beta chain was seen many times. One end of the junction is discordant with germline, which a read error may explain. Time point defined: before trial treatment. The entry originates in a study of low-dose radiotherapy and immunotherapy resistance in tumors. Study-wide background: Cohort 1 was treated with 0.5 Gy per fraction at 2-week intervals, amounting to 6.5 Gy overall. Both drugs were delivered intravenously to patients (nivolumab 240 mg every two weeks and ipilimumab 1 mg/kg every six weeks).

The CDR3 contains 11 residues. Germline V gene lookup returns CDR1 SNHLY and CDR2 FYNNEI. Amplification, which lasted roughly 22 PCR cycles, used a constant-region primer and V-primer adapter to amplify TCRs. TCRdb fed the reads into MiXCR, producing one record per CDR3 protein. The sample has approximately 47,000 distinct CDR3 sequences, approximately 10% seen once; the top ten hold 6.2%. Sample: PBMCs, taken before treatment. The rearrangement joins TRBV2 to TRBJ2-1; tentative D call: TRBD1 (5 bases). The sequence was obtained from a female donor with ovarian cancer. In DNA, the CDR3 is TGTGCCAGCAGCGAAGACAGAAGGCAGTTCTTC. Its translation is CASSEDRRQFF. Supplemented by reference TRBV2 and TRBJ2-1, the full variable domain reads EPEVTQTPSHQVTQMGQEVILRCVPISNHLYFYWYRQILGQKVEFLVSFYNNEISEKSEIFDDQFSVERPDGSNFTLKIRSTKLEDSAMYFCASSEDRRQFFGPGTRLTVL.